This T cell receptor beta chain derives from a study of OX40 agonist ivuxolimab in advanced cancers. At the level of the study: The drug used for patients, ivuxolimab, was an agonistic anti-OX40 (CD134) antibody.

Assay used: immunoSEQ multiplex PCR; TCRdb lists only in-frame clones, some missing. The sample includes around 77,000 clones, about 85% of them seen just once. Autoimmune disease history or systemic immunosuppression meant exclusion. The investigators sampled blood at baseline, at cycle 4 day 1, and at cycle 7 day 1. Germline V CDR1 and CDR2: MNHEY, SMNVEV (reference sequence). The CDR3 loop spans 15 amino acids. With 5 bases removed from V and 6 bases from J, the gap between germline ends came to 18 bases. The TCR was taken from an adult with an advanced solid tumor such as melanoma, head and neck, liver or kidney cancer. The chain employs TRBV27 and TRBJ2-3, with D possibly TRBD1 on 6 matching bases. The specimen comprised CD4+ or CD8+ T cells sorted from blood, sampled in a trial of the OX40 agonist ivuxolimab. This CDR3 reads CASSTLGTQYDTQYF. For the CDR3, the DNA is TGTGCCAGCAGTACCCTCGGGACACAGTACGATACGCAGTATTTT.